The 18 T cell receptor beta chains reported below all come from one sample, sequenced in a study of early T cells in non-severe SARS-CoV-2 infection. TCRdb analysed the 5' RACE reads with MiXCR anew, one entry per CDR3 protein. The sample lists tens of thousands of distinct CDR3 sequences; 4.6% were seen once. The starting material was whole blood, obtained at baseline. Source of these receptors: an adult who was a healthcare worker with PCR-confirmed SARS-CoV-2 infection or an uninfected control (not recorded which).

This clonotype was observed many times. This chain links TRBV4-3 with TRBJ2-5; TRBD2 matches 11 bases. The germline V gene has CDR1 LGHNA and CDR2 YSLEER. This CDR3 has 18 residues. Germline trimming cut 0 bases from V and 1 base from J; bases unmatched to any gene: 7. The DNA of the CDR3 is TGCGCCAGCAGCCAAGATCTAGCGGGGGGCCTACTCCAAGAGACCCAGTACTTC. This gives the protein CASSQDLAGGLLQETQYF.

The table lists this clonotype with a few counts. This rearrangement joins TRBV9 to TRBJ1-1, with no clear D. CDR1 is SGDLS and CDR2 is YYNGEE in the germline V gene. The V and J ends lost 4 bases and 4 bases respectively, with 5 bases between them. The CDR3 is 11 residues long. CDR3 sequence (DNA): TGTGCCAGCAGCCCCCTCACTGAAGCTTTCTTT. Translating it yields CASSPLTEAFF.

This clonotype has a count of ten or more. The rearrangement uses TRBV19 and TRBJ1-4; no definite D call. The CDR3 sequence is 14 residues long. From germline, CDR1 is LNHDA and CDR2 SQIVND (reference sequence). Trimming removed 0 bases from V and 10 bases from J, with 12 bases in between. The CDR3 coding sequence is TGTGCCAGTAGTATAGAAGCCGCAGTGGGAAAACTGTTTTTT. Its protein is CASSIEAAVGKLFF.

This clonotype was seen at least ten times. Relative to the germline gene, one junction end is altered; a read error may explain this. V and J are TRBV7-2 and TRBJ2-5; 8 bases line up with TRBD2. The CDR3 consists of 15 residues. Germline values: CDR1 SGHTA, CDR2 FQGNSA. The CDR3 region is CANSLVAGGQETQYF. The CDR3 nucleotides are TGTGCCAACAGCTTAGTTGCGGGGGGTCAAGAGACCCAGTACTTC.

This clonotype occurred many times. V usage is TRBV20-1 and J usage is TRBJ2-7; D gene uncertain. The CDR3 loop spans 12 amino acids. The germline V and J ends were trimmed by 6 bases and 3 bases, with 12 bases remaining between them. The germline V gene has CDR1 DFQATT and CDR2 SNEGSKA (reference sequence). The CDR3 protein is CSAGGRIYEQYF. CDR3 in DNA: TGCAGTGCGGGTGGCAGGATCTACGAGCAGTACTTC.

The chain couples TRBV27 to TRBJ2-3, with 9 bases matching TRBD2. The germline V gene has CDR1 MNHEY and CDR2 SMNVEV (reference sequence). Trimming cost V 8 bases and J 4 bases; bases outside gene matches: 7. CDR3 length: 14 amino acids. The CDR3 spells CASRRGGAADTQYF. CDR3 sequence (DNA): TGTGCCAGCCGGCGGGGGGGCGCGGCAGATACGCAGTATTTT.

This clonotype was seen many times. For the CDR3, the DNA is TGTGCCAGTAGTATACAGGGACCCCAAGAGACCCAGTACTTC. Its protein is CASSIQGPQETQYF. The chain recombines TRBV19 with TRBJ2-5, with D perhaps assigned TRBD1 or TRBD2 (5 bases each). V lost 2 bases, J lost 1 base, and 8 bases lay in between. Germline-derived CDR1 and CDR2 are LNHDA and SQIVND (reference sequence). The CDR3 has 14 amino acids.

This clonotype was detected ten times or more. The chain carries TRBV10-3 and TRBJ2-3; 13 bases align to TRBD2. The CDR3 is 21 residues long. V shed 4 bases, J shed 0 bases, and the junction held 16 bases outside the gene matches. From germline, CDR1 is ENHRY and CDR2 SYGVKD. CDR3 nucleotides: TGTGCCATCAGTGCGGCGATGGGGACTAGCGGGACCAAGCATAGCACAGATACGCAGTATTTT. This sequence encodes CAISAAMGTSGTKHSTDTQYF.

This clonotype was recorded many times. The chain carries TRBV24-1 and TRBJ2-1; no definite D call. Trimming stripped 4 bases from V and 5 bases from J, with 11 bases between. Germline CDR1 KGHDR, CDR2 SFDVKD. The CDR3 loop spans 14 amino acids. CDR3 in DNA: TGTGCCACCAGTGACTATATATCGGACAATGAGCAGTTCTTC. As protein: CATSDYISDNEQFF.

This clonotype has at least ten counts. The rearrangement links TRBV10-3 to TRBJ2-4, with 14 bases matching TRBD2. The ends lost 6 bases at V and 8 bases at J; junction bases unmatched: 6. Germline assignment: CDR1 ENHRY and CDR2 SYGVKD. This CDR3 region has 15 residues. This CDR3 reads CAISGTSGRGDIQYF. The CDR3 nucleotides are TGTGCCATCAGCGGGACTAGCGGGAGAGGGGACATTCAGTACTTC.

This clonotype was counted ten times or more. CDR3 protein: CSGTGTSGGAGIVRNTQYF. DNA for the CDR3: TGCAGCGGAACCGGGACTAGCGGGGGGGCCGGTATTGTGCGTAATACGCAGTATTTT. The chain recombines TRBV29-1 with TRBJ2-3, with 16 bases aligning to TRBD2. Germline assignment: CDR1 SQVTM and CDR2 ANQGSEA. The CDR3 contains 19 residues. Unmatched junction bases numbered 20, after V lost 7 bases and J lost 7 bases.

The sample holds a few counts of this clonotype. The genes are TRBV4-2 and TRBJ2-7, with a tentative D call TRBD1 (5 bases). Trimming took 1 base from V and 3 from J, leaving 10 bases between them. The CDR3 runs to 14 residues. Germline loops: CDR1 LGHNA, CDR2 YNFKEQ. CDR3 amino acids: CASSQGDSNYEQYF. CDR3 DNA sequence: TGTGCCAGCAGCCAAGGTGACAGCAACTACGAGCAGTACTTC.

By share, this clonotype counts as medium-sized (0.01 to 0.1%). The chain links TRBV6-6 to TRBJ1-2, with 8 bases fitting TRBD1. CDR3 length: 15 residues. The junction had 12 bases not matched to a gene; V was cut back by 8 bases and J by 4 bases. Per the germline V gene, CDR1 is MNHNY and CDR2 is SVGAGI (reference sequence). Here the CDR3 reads CASAGIRTGTYGYTF. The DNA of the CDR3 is TGTGCCAGCGCCGGAATTAGGACAGGGACCTATGGCTACACCTTC.

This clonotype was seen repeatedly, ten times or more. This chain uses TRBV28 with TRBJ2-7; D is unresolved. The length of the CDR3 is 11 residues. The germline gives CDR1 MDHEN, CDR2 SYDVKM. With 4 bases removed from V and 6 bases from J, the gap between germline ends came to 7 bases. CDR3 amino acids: CASSSPGEQYF. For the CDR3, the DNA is TGTGCCAGCAGTTCCCCCGGCGAGCAGTACTTC. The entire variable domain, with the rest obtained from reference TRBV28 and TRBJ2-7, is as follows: DVKVTQSSRYLVKRTGEKVFLECVQDMDHENMFWYRQDPGLGLRLIYFSYDVKMKEKGDIPEGYSVSREKKERFSLILESASTNQTSMYLCASSSPGEQYFGPGTRLTVT.

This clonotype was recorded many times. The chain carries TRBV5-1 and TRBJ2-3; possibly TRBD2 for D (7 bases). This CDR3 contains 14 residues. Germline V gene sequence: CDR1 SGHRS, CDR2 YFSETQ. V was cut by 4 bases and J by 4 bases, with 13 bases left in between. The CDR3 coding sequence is TGCGCCAGCAGCGGTGGGGAGGGGGCAGATACGCAGTATTTT. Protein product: CASSGGEGADTQYF.

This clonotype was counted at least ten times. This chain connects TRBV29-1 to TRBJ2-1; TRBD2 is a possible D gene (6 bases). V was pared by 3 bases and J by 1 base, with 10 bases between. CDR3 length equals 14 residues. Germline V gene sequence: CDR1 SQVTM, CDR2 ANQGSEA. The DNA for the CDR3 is TGCAGCGTTGACACGAGCGGGTCCTACAATGAGCAGTTCTTC. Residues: CSVDTSGSYNEQFF.

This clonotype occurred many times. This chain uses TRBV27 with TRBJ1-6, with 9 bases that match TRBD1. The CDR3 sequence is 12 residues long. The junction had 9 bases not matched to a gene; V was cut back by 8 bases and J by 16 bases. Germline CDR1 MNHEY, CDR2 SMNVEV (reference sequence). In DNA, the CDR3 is TGTGCCAGCGCTCCCCATGGGACAGGGCTCCACTTT. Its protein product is CASAPHGTGLHF.

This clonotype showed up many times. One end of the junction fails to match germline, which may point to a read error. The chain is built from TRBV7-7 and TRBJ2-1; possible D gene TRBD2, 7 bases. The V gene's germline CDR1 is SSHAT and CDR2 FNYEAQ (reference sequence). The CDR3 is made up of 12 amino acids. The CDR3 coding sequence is TGTGCTAGCAGCTTAGGGGGGGGTGAGCAGTTCTTC. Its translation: CASSLGGGEQFF.